The 2 T cell receptor beta chains given below trace back to one sample, sequenced in a study of T cell clonality in common variable immunodeficiency. Profiled with immunoSEQ multiplex PCR; TCRdb holds only in-frame clones, not every one. The specimen has around 45,000 clones, none found just once. The sequenced sample was peripheral blood mononuclear cells. These receptors were collected from a person aged 18-70 years in good health.

The table lists this clone with a few counts. Coverage ceases 3 residues before the CDR3 finishes, and the germline J gene fills in the end. The rearrangement joins TRBV7-3 to TRBJ1-1; D is uncertain. CDR3 length: 15 residues. The germline V gene has CDR1 SGHTA and CDR2 FQGTGA. Partial CDR3 DNA: TGTGCCAGCAGCTTAAGAATGAAGGTAAACTATGGC. This encodes CASSLRMKVNYG. The CDR3 in full is CASSLRMKVNYGAFF.

In this sample, this clone turned up many times. The read falls 3 residues short of the CDR3 end, and the missing part is taken from the germline J gene. The chain recombines TRBV12-3 or TRBV12-4 with TRBJ2-7, with D maybe TRBD1 (6 bases). The CDR3 has 15 residues. V lost 11 bases, J lost 0 bases, and 20 bases lay in between. This chain's CDR3 is CAGIQGSPNSYEQYF. The sequenced part of the CDR3 DNA is TGTGCCGGTATCCAGGGGTCCCCTAACTCCTACGAG.